Sequencing of this T cell receptor (beta chain) was carried out in a study of T cell repertoires in cytomegalovirus infection (dated 2019 in TCRdb). Describing the broader study: Donor HLA type was relevant to the analysis, as public TCR beta signatures indicated carriage of CMV infection together with the matching HLA type.

This clonotype has a handful of counts. The target of this receptor is not known. Its ends do not fully match the called genes, so a read error is possible. From a lookup of the germline V gene (reference sequence), CDR1 and CDR2 are SSHAT and FNYEAQ. Including the terminal cysteine and phenylalanine, the CDR3 comprises 14 residues. CDR3 DNA only is kept here, 42 bases in frame from base 1. General conclusions and limits of the study: Cumulative frequency of public TCR beta family members discriminated carriers of CMV infection plus the relevant HLA type in this cohort and an independent approximately 340-donor cohort. In the ex vivo response, HLA-C-restricted CMV-specific TCR beta clonotypes were dominant, and in two of eight donors the single most frequent clonotype came from this HLA-C-restricted group.

Sequenced on an Illumina HiSeq 1500. TCRdb reanalyzed the raw reads on its own, using fastp at Q25 for trimming and MiXCR for clone calling, and kept in-frame beta chains. Rows matching on CDR3 protein sequence are summarized as one entry with the most common DNA and genes. The sample table records 150,000 to 200,000 distinct CDR3 sequences; 28% of these occur just once. Just over 30% of the sample comes from the top ten. The material sequenced was PBMCs. The chain is encoded by TRBV7-7 joined to TRBJ1-6; TRBD1 matches 8 bases in the middle. This clonotype was obtained from a human donor in good health (CMV status not recorded). Some clones in this sample may be carry-over from other donors' samples. The nucleotide sequence is given as TGTGCTAGCAGCTCAGGGGGCAAAGATTCACCCCTCCACTTT. Its amino acids are CASSSGGKDSPLHF.